This record covers a single TCR beta chain. Its antigen is still unknown. This entry is derived from a study of T cell responses to AZD1222 COVID-19 vaccine. The table came from immunoSEQ multiplex PCR; TCRdb's copy has only in-frame clones and leaves some out. The sample consists of fewer than 120,000 clones, approximately 94% of them appearing once. Overall study results and limits: Spike-specific TCRs gained breadth and depth after people received two AZD1222 doses. Vaccine-related CD4 TCRs covered spike, predominating at 160-218 and 743-854. The donor cohort was predominantly white British with a female majority, and clonal diversity may have been underestimated.

This CDR3 region has 22 residues. The starting material was peripheral blood, obtained 28 days after the second AZD1222 dose. The receptor was isolated from an adult who received the AZD1222 COVID-19 vaccine. This sequence joins TRBV21-1 and TRBJ1-1; the table's TRBD1 call for D was not verified on the DNA. TRBV21-1 is annotated as a pseudogene. CDR3: CASSKGQTQHRGAPSTNTEAFF. The DNA of the CDR3 is TGTGCCAGCAGCAAAGGACAAACCCAACACAGGGGAGCGCCATCGACGAACACTGAAGCTTTCTTT.